This T cell receptor (beta chain) derives from a study of T cells in Graves' hyperthyroidism and ophthalmopathy. The wider study: Peripheral blood samples were taken at initial diagnosis, prior to any treatment.

TCR beta CDR3 regions were amplified from RNA. First-round RT-PCR with HTBI primers amplified the TCR CDR3 region. MiXCR was run by TCRdb on the multiplex PCR reads, yielding one entry per CDR3 protein. The sample has over 450,000 distinct CDR3 sequences, about 15% seen once. This clonotype has a count of ten or more. Patients aged 18 to 65 had newly diagnosed hyperthyroidism lasting under 2 months. Uncontrolled infection, other autoimmune disease, pregnancy or lactation led to exclusion. Diagnoses were established using clinical symptoms, serum thyroxine and TRAb, thyroid ultrasound and orbital computed tomography. The CDR3 has 15 amino acids. Germline V lookup: CDR1 SNHLY, CDR2 FYNNEI. V shed 6 bases and J 8 bases; nucleotides not matched to a gene: 9.

Sequenced material: blood. This chain uses TRBV2 with TRBJ2-1; TRBD2 agrees at 11 bases. The TCR was taken from a woman in her late teens or twenties with Graves' hyperthyroidism. CDR3 sequence (DNA): TGTGCCAGCAGCCTAGCGGGAGGACGGCGGGATGAGCAGTTCTTC. Translating gives CASSLAGGRRDEQFF. Drawing the rest from reference TRBV2 and TRBJ2-1, the complete variable domain is EPEVTQTPSHQVTQMGQEVILRCVPISNHLYFYWYRQILGQKVEFLVSFYNNEISEKSEIFDDQFSVERPDGSNFTLKIRSTKLEDSAMYFCASSLAGGRRDEQFFGPGTRLTVL.